This T cell receptor (beta chain) was observed in a study of CXCR3-negative and CXCR3-positive naive CD8 T cells. Overall study findings and caveats: Comparably high diversity marked both naive subsets, whereas memory CD8+ cells had much lower diversity. The TRB CDR3s that CXCR3-positive naive cells carried were more hydrophobic than those of CXCR3-negative naive cells.

Germline assignment: CDR1 SGHDN and CDR2 FVKESK. The CDR3 sequence is 13 residues long. Naive CD8+ T cells showed CD45RO-CCR7+CD27+CD95-. All TRB cDNA libraries came from 5' RACE performed with UMI labels. TCRdb re-called the 5' RACE reads and gives one entry per CDR3 protein, without DNA. Its table records about 98,000 distinct CDR3 sequences. A word on this clonotype: The antigen is undetermined.

Sequenced input: naive CXCR3+ CD8+ T cells from blood. Subset described: CD45RO-CCR7+CD27+CD95- naive CD8+ T cells expressing CXCR3 (TNR3+). The TCR comes from a human donor in good health. Some clones in this sample may be carry-over from other donors' samples. The V gene is TRBV14, the J gene TRBJ2-5; with no DNA, the TCRdb D assignment of TRBD1 cannot be verified. The CDR3: CASSRTPTETQYF.